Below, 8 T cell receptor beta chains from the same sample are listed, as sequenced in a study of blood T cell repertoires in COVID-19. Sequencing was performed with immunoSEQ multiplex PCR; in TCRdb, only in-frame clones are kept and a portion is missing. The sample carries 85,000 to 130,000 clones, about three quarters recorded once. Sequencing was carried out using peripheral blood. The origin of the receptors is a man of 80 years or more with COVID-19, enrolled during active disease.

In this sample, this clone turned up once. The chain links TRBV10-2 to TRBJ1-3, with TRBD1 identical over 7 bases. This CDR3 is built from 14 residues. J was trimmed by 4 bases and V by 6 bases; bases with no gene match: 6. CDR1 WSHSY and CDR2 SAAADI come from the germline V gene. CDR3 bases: TGCGCCAGCAGCCTCACAGGGGCCGGAAACACCATATATTTT. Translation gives CASSLTGAGNTIYF.

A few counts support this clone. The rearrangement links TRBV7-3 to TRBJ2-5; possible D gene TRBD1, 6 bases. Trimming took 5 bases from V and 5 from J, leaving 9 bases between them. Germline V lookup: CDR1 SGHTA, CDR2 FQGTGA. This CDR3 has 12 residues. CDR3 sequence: CASSRQGETQYF. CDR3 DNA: TGTGCCAGCAGCCGTCAGGGGGAGACCCAGTACTTC. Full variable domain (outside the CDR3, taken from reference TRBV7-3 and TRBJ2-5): GAGVSQTPSNKVTEKGKYVELRCDPISGHTALYWYRQSLGQGPEFLIYFQGTGAADDSGLPNDRFFAVRPEGSVSTLKIQRTERGDSAVYLCASSRQGETQYFGPGTRLLVL.

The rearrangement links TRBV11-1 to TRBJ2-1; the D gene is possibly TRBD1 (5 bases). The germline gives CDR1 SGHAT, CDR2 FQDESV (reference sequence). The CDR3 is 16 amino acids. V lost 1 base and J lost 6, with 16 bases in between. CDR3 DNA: TGTGCCAGCAGCTTAGAGTGGGGCCCCCCGGGCAATGAGCAGTTCTTC. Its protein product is CASSLEWGPPGNEQFF.

CDR3 loop: CASSQVDTYEQYF. CDR3 bases: TGTGCCAGCAGCCAAGTCGACACCTACGAGCAGTACTTC. V usage is TRBV3-1 (or the pseudogene TRBV3-2) and J usage is TRBJ2-7; D not certain. Per the germline V gene, CDR1 is LGHDT and CDR2 is YNNKEL (reference sequence). This CDR3 has 13 residues. Trimming stripped 1 base from V and 2 bases from J, with 6 bases between.

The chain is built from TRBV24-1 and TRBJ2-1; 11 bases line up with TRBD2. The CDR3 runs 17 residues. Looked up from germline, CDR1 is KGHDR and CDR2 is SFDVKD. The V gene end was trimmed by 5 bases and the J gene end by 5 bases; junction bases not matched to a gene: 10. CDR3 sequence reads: CATSARLAGGRNNEQFF. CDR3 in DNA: TGTGCCACCAGTGCCCGTCTAGCGGGAGGACGAAACAATGAGCAGTTCTTC.

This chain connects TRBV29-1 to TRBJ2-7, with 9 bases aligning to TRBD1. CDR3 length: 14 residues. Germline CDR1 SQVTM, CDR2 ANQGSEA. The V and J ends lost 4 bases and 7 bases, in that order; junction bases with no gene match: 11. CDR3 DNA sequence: TGCAGCGTTGGCCCCGGACAGGGGTTTAGTGAGCAGTACTTC. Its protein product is CSVGPGQGFSEQYF.

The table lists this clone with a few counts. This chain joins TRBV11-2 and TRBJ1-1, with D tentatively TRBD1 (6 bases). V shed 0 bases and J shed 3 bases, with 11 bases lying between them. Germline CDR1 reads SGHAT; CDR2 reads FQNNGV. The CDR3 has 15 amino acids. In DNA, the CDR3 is TGTGCCAGCAGCTTAGATTGGGGGCCTGACACTGAAGCTTTCTTT. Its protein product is CASSLDWGPDTEAFF. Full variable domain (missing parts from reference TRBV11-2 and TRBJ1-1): EAGVAQSPRYKIIEKRQSVAFWCNPISGHATLYWYQQILGQGPKLLIQFQNNGVVDDSQLPKDRFSAERLKGVDSTLKIQPAKLEDSAVYLCASSLDWGPDTEAFFGQGTRLTVV.

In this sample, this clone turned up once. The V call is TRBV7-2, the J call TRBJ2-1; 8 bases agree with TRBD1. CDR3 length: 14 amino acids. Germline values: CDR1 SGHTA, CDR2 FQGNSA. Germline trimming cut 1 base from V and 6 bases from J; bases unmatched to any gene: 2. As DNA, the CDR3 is TGTGCCAGCAGCTTAGGCAGGGGGCTCAATGAGCAGTTCTTC. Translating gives CASSLGRGLNEQFF.